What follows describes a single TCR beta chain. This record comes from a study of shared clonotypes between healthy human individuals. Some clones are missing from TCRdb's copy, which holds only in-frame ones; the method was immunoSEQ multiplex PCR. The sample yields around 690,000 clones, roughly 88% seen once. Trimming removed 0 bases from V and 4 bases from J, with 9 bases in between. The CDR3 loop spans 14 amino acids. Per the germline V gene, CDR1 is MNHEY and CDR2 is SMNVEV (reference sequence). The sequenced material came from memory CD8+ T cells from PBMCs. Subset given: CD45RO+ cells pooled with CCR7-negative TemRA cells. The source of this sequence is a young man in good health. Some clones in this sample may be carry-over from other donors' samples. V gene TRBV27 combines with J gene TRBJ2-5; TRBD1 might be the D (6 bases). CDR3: CASSLSGGIETQYF. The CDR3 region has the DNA TGTGCCAGCAGTTTATCTGGGGGCATAGAGACCCAGTACTTC.